This TCR beta chain was identified in a study of T cells in Graves' hyperthyroidism and ophthalmopathy. Study-level points and caveats: A 13 V-J model separated ophthalmopathy from stable hyperthyroidism. Model-based prediction identified ophthalmopathy a median about 6 months prior to its onset.

This clonotype has a count of ten or more. Its cognate antigen is unknown. Clinical symptoms, serum thyroxine, TRAb, thyroid ultrasound and orbital computed tomography informed diagnoses. PBMCs stemmed from around 10 ml fresh peripheral blood. The CDR3 consists of 15 residues. The ends were cut back, 0 bases at V and 7 bases at J, with 13 bases in the middle. Germline-derived CDR1 and CDR2 are MNHNY and SVGAGI (reference sequence). TCR beta CDR3 region amplification was performed from RNA transcripts. TCR CDR3 regions were first amplified by RT-PCR with HTBI primers. One entry per CDR3 protein, called by TCRdb with MiXCR from the multiplex PCR reads. Of about 300,000 distinct CDR3 sequences in the sample, roughly 14% were seen once.

This receptor was identified in a woman aged 25-40 years with Graves' hyperthyroidism that later progressed to Graves' ophthalmopathy. The rearrangement joins TRBV6-6 to TRBJ2-1; TRBD1 or TRBD2 may be the D gene (5 bases each). The specimen sequenced was blood. CDR3 DNA: TGTGCCAGCAGTTACTCGAGGCTAGCAGGGAATGAGCAGTTCTTC. Amino acids: CASSYSRLAGNEQFF.